This T cell receptor (beta chain) was retrieved from a study of cytomegalovirus exposure and HLA in healthy donors. Study-level findings and limits: As a later analysis revealed, the rate of TCR association differed by HLA locus, with DRB1 most and HLA-C fewest. Association of a missense DCLRE1C variant with TCR beta V- and J-gene trimming was reported in a later analysis. For cytomegalovirus status, the classifier reportedly gave diagnoses with high specificity and sensitivity.

As to this clone: Its antigen remains unknown.

Losses at the gene ends were 6 bases for V and 2 bases for J; bases not matched to a gene: 5. Germline loops: CDR1 MNHEY, CDR2 SVGAGI. The CDR3 is made up of 14 amino acids. PCR primers comprised 60 Vbeta and 13 Jbeta primers. The data were produced by immunoSEQ multiplex PCR, yet TCRdb's version contains in-frame clones alone and is incomplete. The sample lists 85,000 to 120,000 clones; roughly four fifths were seen once. The chain uses TRBV6-5 and TRBJ1-2; TRBD1 matches at 8 bases. The receptor's source is a man aged 50 to 59 in good health and CMV-seronegative. Sequenced input: PBMCs. Here the CDR3 reads CASRRQGRNYGYTF. CDR3 coding DNA: TGTGCCAGCAGACGACAGGGGAGGAACTATGGCTACACCTTC.